This is a list of T cell receptor beta chains from one sample in a study of CD8 T cells in Susac syndrome. TCRdb itself ran the immunoSEQ multiplex PCR reads through MiXCR, one entry per CDR3 protein. The repertoire holds around 130,000 distinct CDR3 sequences, with roughly 94% as singletons. Sequencing was carried out using CD4+ T cells from PBMCs. The receptors shown here come from a human donor in good health. Both conserved end residues are part of each CDR3. D genes are given only for firm matches.

length	D	J	V	CDR3
15	-	TRBJ2-7	TRBV2	CASSEALVAASGQYF
16	-	TRBJ1-4	TRBV9	CASSALRGRLNEKLFF
15	-	TRBJ1-1	TRBV20-1	CSARRGGSSPAEAFF
11	-	TRBJ2-7	TRBV7-7	CASSWGNEQYF
16	TRBD2	TRBJ2-1	TRBV5-6	CASSLGGGTPKGEQFF
15	-	TRBJ1-1	TRBV6-5	CASSSPGRVSTEAFF
14	-	TRBJ2-1	TRBV15	CATEVGNLFDEQFF
16	-	TRBJ2-5	TRBV27	CASSLSTGKSQETQYF
15	TRBD1	TRBJ1-1	TRBV2	CASSNQGTENTEAFF
17	TRBD2	TRBJ2-1	TRBV5-1	CASSSGLAGGLVNEQFF
16	TRBD1	TRBJ2-2	TRBV6-2/TRBV6-3	CASRQDRGVTTGELFF
17	TRBD2	TRBJ2-2	TRBV18	CASSPILAGAKSGELFF
16	-	TRBJ2-1	TRBV5-1	CASSPQQVGAYNEQFF
16	-	TRBJ2-3	TRBV5-6	CASSHRTLGGTDTQYF
18	TRBD1	TRBJ1-2	TRBV23-1	CASSQSVVRGQSDYGYTF
14	-	TRBJ2-3	TRBV28	CASIQGSSTDTQYF
17	-	TRBJ2-1	TRBV20-1	CSARDWRPSRGNNEQFF
15	-	TRBJ2-3	TRBV7-2	CASSLGLPGTDTQYF
14	-	TRBJ2-1	TRBV24-1	CATSDSIRGGEQFF
13	-	TRBJ2-7	TRBV7-9	CASSLFQVYEQYF
14	TRBD2	TRBJ2-1	TRBV20-1	CSAPEGLAGREQFF
15	-	TRBJ2-7	TRBV5-6	CASSFGYTNSYEQYF